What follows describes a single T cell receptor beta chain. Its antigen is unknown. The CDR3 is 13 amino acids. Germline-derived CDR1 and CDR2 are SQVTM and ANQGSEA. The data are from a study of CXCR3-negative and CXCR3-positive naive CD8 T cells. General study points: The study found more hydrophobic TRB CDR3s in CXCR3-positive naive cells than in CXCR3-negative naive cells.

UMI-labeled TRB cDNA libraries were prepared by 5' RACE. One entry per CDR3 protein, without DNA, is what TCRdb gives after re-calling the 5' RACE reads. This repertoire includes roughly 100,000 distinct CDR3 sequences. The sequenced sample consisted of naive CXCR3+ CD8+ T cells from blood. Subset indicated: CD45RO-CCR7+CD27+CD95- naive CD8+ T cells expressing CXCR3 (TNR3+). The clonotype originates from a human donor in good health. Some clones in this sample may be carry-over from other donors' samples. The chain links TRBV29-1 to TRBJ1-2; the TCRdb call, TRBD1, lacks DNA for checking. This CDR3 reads CSVATPTGDGYTF.